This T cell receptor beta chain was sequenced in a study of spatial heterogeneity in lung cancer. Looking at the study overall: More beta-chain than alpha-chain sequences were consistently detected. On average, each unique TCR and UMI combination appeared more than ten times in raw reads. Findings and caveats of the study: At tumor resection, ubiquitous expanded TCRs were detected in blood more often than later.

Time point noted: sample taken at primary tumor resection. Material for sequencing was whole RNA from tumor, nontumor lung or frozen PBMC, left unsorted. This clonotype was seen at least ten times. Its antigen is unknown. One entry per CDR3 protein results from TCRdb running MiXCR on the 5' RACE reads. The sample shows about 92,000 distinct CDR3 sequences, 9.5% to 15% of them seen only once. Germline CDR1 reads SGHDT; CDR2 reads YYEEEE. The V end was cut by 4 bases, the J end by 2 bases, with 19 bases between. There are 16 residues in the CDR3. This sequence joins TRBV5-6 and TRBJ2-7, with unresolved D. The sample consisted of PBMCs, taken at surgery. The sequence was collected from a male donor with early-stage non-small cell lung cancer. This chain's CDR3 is CASSPRVGRTPYEQYF. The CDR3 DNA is TGTGCCAGCAGCCCCCGGGTGGGCAGGACCCCCTACGAGCAGTACTTC.